Below are 22 T cell receptor beta chains sequenced from a single sample in a study of blood T cells in healthy people across ages. Alongside a J-beta primer mix, a sample-barcoded 5' primer served in a second PCR lasting about 6 to 11 cycles. TCRdb re-analysed the 5' RACE reads in MiXCR, keeping a single row per CDR3 protein. The data show roughly 720,000 distinct CDR3 sequences, approximately 53% seen once. The sequenced sample consisted of blood. These receptors came from a man older than 75 in good health.

The genes are TRBV6-2 or TRBV6-3 and TRBJ2-3, with TRBD2 matching 8 bases. This CDR3 has 16 amino acids. The V and J ends lost 5 bases and 8 bases, in that order; junction bases with no gene match: 15. From germline, CDR1 is MNHEY and CDR2 SVGEGT. CDR3 loop: CASSNQAGGPGGTQYF. In DNA form, the CDR3 reads TGTGCCAGCAGTAACCAGGCGGGAGGTCCGGGGGGTACGCAGTATTTT.

The chain couples TRBV6-5 to TRBJ2-7, with 8 bases fitting TRBD2. Germline trimming cut 2 bases from V and 2 bases from J; bases unmatched to any gene: 5. Germline V gene sequence: CDR1 MNHEY, CDR2 SVGAGI. The CDR3 sequence is 15 residues long. CDR3 residues: CASSYRPGGAYEQYF. CDR3 DNA: TGTGCCAGCAGTTACCGCCCGGGGGGGGCCTACGAGCAGTACTTC.

This clonotype occurred a few times. The gene calls are TRBV5-1 and TRBJ2-1; 10 bases are shared with TRBD2. The CDR3 loop spans 15 amino acids. Per germline, CDR1 SGHRS and CDR2 YFSETQ. The trim removed 2 bases at V and 7 bases at J, leaving 6 bases unmatched. In nucleotides, the CDR3 is TGCGCCAGCAGCTTCCAAGCGGGAGGGCCTAATGAGCAGTTCTTC. Translation: CASSFQAGGPNEQFF. Filled out from reference TRBV5-1 and TRBJ2-1, the complete variable domain reads KAGVTQTPRYLIKTRGQQVTLSCSPISGHRSVSWYQQTPGQGLQFLFEYFSETQRNKGNFPGRFSGRQFSNSRSEMNVSTLELGDSALYLCASSFQAGGPNEQFFGPGTRLTVL.

This chain connects TRBV20-1 to TRBJ2-5, with 15 bases aligning to TRBD2. Judging by the DNA end, TRBJ2-7 fits better; the J call may be wrong. Germline lookup yields CDR1 DFQATT and CDR2 SNEGSKA (reference sequence). The CDR3 loop spans 18 amino acids. The CDR3 DNA sequence: TGCAGTGCTAGAGCAGGGACTAGCGGGGGGACCTACCGGGACGAGCAGTACTTC. The encoded protein is CSARAGTSGGTYRDEQYF.

In its sample, this clonotype was seen a few times. The chain carries TRBV28 and TRBJ2-3; 11 nucleotides match TRBD2. With V trimmed by 3 bases and J by 1 base, 6 bases remained unmatched. The CDR3 is 17 amino acids. CDR1 and CDR2 from the germline V gene are MDHEN and SYDVKM. This CDR3 reads CASSFVRTSGRTDTQYF. DNA of the CDR3: TGTGCCAGCAGTTTCGTCCGGACTAGCGGGCGCACAGATACGCAGTATTTT.

This clonotype came up a few times. This sequence joins TRBV20-1 and TRBJ2-7; TRBD2 agrees at 12 bases. The germline V gene encodes CDR1 DFQATT and CDR2 SNEGSKA (reference sequence). The CDR3 is 16 amino acids. V shed 3 bases, J shed 0 bases, and the junction held 6 bases outside the gene matches. The CDR3 region has the DNA TGCAGTGCTAGGGGACTAGCGGGTCCGAGCTCCTACGAGCAGTACTTC. Amino acid sequence: CSARGLAGPSSYEQYF.

The chain links TRBV12-3 or TRBV12-4 to TRBJ2-6; D unclear. V was cut by 6 bases and J by 4 bases, with 10 bases left in between. This CDR3 contains 14 residues. The CDR3 nucleotides read TGTGCCAGCAGGCCCGGCGCGGGGGCCAACGTCCTGACTTTC. Translation gives CASRPGAGANVLTF.

The V gene is TRBV4-1, the J gene TRBJ2-5; D is possibly TRBD2 (5 bases). The CDR3 consists of 15 residues. CDR1 and CDR2 (germline): MGHRA, YSYEKL. V was cut by 0 bases and J by 5 bases, with 13 bases left in between. DNA of the CDR3: TGCGCCAGCAGCCAAGATGGAGGCTTTCGGGAGACCCAGTACTTC. Translating gives CASSQDGGFRETQYF.

The chain couples TRBV3-1 to TRBJ2-5; 7 bases are a match to TRBD2. The assigned J gene may be wrong: the sequence end matches TRBJ2-7 better. The CDR3 has 15 residues. Germline loops: CDR1 LGHDT, CDR2 YNNKEL (reference sequence). The DNA of the CDR3 is TGTGCCAGCAGCCCAGTGGGAGGGAGAATAGGCGAGCAGTACTTC. This codes for CASSPVGGRIGEQYF.

V is TRBV29-1 and J is TRBJ2-5; 9 positions match TRBD2. This CDR3 region has 13 residues. Germline assignment: CDR1 SQVTM and CDR2 ANQGSEA. With V trimmed by 4 bases and J by 5 bases, 5 bases remained unmatched. In DNA, the CDR3 is TGCAGCGTTGTCGGCGGGAGGGTTGAGACCCAGTACTTC. Protein sequence: CSVVGGRVETQYF.

This chain uses TRBV27 with TRBJ1-1; unclear D gene. Germline CDR1 MNHEY, CDR2 SMNVEV (reference sequence). Between the trimmed V and J ends, which lost 1 base and 11 bases, there was a span of 17 bases. This CDR3 has 14 amino acids. CDR3 DNA: TGTGCCAGCAGTTTATTCGGGTCGGGAATGCGGGCTTTCTTT. Its translation: CASSLFGSGMRAFF.

The chain recombines TRBV29-1 with TRBJ2-1; 9 bases map to TRBD1. Germline V CDR1 and CDR2: SQVTM, ANQGSEA. The CDR3 loop spans 14 amino acids. V was clipped by 5 bases and J by 0 bases; unmatched bases: 2. The CDR3 here is CSVTTGGSYNEQFF. As DNA, the CDR3 is TGCAGCGTTACGACAGGGGGCTCCTACAATGAGCAGTTCTTC.

The genes are TRBV5-4 and TRBJ2-6, with D unclear. Germline V lookup: CDR1 SGHNT, CDR2 YYREEE (reference sequence). The V gene lost 4 bases and the J gene lost 0 bases, with 17 bases spanning the gap. The CDR3 has 18 residues. The CDR3 here is CASSGTPGRVSGANVLTF. The CDR3 DNA reads as TGTGCCAGCAGCGGTACTCCCGGTAGGGTCTCTGGGGCCAACGTCCTGACTTTC.

This clonotype was recorded a few times. This chain connects TRBV4-3 to TRBJ2-6; TRBD1 might be the D (5 bases). CDR1 LGHNA and CDR2 YSLEER come from the germline V gene. V was clipped by 0 bases and J by 0 bases, with 6 bases between them. The CDR3 has 16 residues. CDR3 sequence: CASSQDQGSGANVLTF. The CDR3 DNA follows: TGCGCCAGCAGCCAAGATCAGGGCTCTGGGGCCAACGTCCTGACTTTC.

In this sample, this clonotype turned up a few times. This chain uses TRBV29-1 with TRBJ2-7; possibly TRBD2 for D (5 bases). The germline CDR1 and CDR2 sequences are SQVTM and ANQGSEA. V lost 2 bases and J lost 3, with 20 bases in between. This CDR3 is built from 16 residues. This CDR3 is CSVETRGLESSYEQYF. CDR3 sequence (DNA): TGCAGCGTTGAAACTCGAGGACTGGAAAGTAGCTACGAGCAGTACTTC.

This clonotype came up a few times. The chain joins TRBV14 to TRBJ2-6, with a possible D match to TRBD1 (6 bases). There are 15 residues in the CDR3. CDR1 and CDR2 from the germline V gene are SGHDN and FVKESK. V was clipped by 4 bases and J by 4 bases, with 11 bases between them. The CDR3 here is CASSLQGKGANVLTF. CDR3 in DNA: TGTGCCAGCAGCCTTCAGGGGAAAGGGGCCAACGTCCTGACTTTC.

This clonotype was seen more than once but under ten times. This sequence joins TRBV9 and TRBJ2-1, with 10 nucleotides matching TRBD1. Unmatched junction bases numbered 11, after V lost 7 bases and J lost 7 bases. This CDR3 comprises 15 residues. CDR1 and CDR2 (germline): SGDLS, YYNGEE. The CDR3 sequence: CASGRQGALQNEQFF. CDR3 in DNA: TGTGCCAGCGGCCGACAGGGGGCCCTTCAGAATGAGCAGTTCTTC.

This rearrangement joins TRBV2 to TRBJ2-5; TRBD2 might be the D (5 bases). This CDR3 comprises 14 residues. Per the germline V gene, CDR1 is SNHLY and CDR2 is FYNNEI. Trimming removed 3 bases from V and 3 bases from J, with 11 bases in between. CDR3 amino acids: CASSDRKAEETQYF. The CDR3, as DNA: TGTGCCAGCAGTGATCGGAAAGCGGAAGAGACCCAGTACTTC.

V is TRBV9 and J is TRBJ2-3, with D perhaps matching TRBD2 (6 bases). V lost 0 bases and J lost 4, with 12 bases in between. Germline V gives CDR1 SGDLS, CDR2 YYNGEE. This CDR3 has 15 amino acids. CDR3 nucleotide sequence: TGTGCCAGCAGCGTAGCTGGGAGACTAGCAGATACGCAGTATTTT. Residues: CASSVAGRLADTQYF. The complete variable domain, with remaining parts taken from reference TRBV9 and TRBJ2-3, reads DSGVTQTPKHLITATGQRVTLRCSPRSGDLSVYWYQQSLDQGLQFLIQYYNGEERAKGNILERFSAQQFPDLHSELNLSSLELGDSALYFCASSVAGRLADTQYFGPGTRLTVL.

The chain employs TRBV7-2 and TRBJ1-4; 9 bases line up with TRBD1. Losses at the gene ends were 5 bases for V and 8 bases for J; bases not matched to a gene: 6. This CDR3 has 14 amino acids. Germline CDR1 is SGHTA and CDR2 is FQGNSA. CDR3 in amino acids: CASSRGQGGEKLFF. For the CDR3, the DNA is TGTGCCAGCAGCCGGGGACAGGGAGGGGAAAAACTGTTTTTT.

In its sample, this clonotype was seen many times. V is TRBV15 and J is TRBJ2-5; maybe TRBD2 (5 bases). The V and J ends lost 5 bases and 4 bases respectively, with 11 bases between them. CDR3 length: 13 residues. CDR1 and CDR2 from the germline V gene are LNHNV and YYDKDF (reference sequence). In DNA, the CDR3 is TGTGCCACCAGCGTCGCGGCGGGAGAGACCCAGTACTTC. Translating it yields CATSVAAGETQYF.

This clonotype was counted a few times. V is TRBV6-6 and J is TRBJ1-6, with D unresolved. Germline loops: CDR1 MNHNY, CDR2 SVGAGI (reference sequence). The CDR3 contains 15 residues. Between the trimmed V and J ends, which lost 8 bases and 4 bases, there was a span of 15 bases. Written as DNA, the CDR3 is TGTGCCAGCGGAGACATCGAGGGATATAATTCACCCCTCCACTTT. Its translation: CASGDIEGYNSPLHF.